What follows are 3 T cell receptor beta chains derived from one specimen sequenced in a study of human T cells and chemical hapten exposure. As to time point: patch test 1, 2 weeks after DPC sensitization. Treatment denoted: therapeutic diphenylcyclopropenone sensitization with weekly scalp DPC. TCRdb re-called the RACE reads with MiXCR, one entry per CDR3 protein. Of about 360,000 distinct CDR3 sequences in the sample, under 9% were seen once. This material consisted of whole blood, taken in connection with sensitization to the hapten diphenylcyclopropenone (DPC). Receptors originate from a young woman with alopecia areata. Some clones in this sample may be carry-over from other donors' samples.

The chain combines TRBV6-5 with TRBJ2-5; D ambiguous. Germline V gene lookup returns CDR1 MNHEY and CDR2 SVGAGI. This CDR3 has 12 residues. V shed 4 bases and J shed 1 base, with 4 bases lying between them. CDR3 sequence reads: CASSSRQETQYF. Written as DNA, the CDR3 is TGTGCCAGCAGTTCGCGCCAAGAGACCCAGTACTTC.

In this sample, this clonotype turned up many times. The chain links TRBV5-4 to TRBJ1-1, with 7 bases lining up with TRBD1. J gave up 1 base and V 0 bases, and 3 bases lay outside the gene matches. The germline V gene has CDR1 SGHNT and CDR2 YYREEE (reference sequence). This CDR3 is built from 15 residues. The DNA of the CDR3 is TGTGCCAGCAGCTTGGGGGACAGACCGAACACTGAAGCTTTCTTT. Amino acid sequence: CASSLGDRPNTEAFF.

This clonotype has more than one count but fewer than ten. CDR3 in DNA: TGTGCCAGCAGCCAAGCAGTAACGACAGGTTCACCCCTCCACTTT. Translating gives CASSQAVTTGSPLHF. The chain combines TRBV4-2 with TRBJ1-6, with D perhaps TRBD1 (6 bases). The CDR3 runs to 15 residues. Germline V gene data show CDR1 as LGHNA and CDR2 as YNFKEQ. Trimming cost V 1 base and J 9 bases, with 13 bases left between them.